This T cell receptor (beta chain) was recovered during a study of cytotoxic CD8 clonotypes in ibrutinib-treated CLL. The protocol was immunoSEQ multiplex PCR, while the TCRdb copy is restricted to in-frame clones and leaves out a portion. The sample has 150,000 or so clones, about 78% seen once. The CDR3 covers 15 residues. The V gene's germline CDR1 is MNHEY and CDR2 SVGAGI. J gave up 0 bases and V 7 bases, and 8 bases lay outside the gene matches. This TCR was sampled from a human donor with chronic lymphocytic leukemia. The gene calls are TRBV6-5 and TRBJ2-7; 8 bases map to TRBD2. Sequenced material: PBMCs, taken after 24 months of ibrutinib treatment. CDR3 sequence reads: CASNKMGLVSYEQYF. The CDR3 DNA reads as TGTGCCAGCAACAAAATGGGACTAGTCTCCTACGAGCAGTACTTC.